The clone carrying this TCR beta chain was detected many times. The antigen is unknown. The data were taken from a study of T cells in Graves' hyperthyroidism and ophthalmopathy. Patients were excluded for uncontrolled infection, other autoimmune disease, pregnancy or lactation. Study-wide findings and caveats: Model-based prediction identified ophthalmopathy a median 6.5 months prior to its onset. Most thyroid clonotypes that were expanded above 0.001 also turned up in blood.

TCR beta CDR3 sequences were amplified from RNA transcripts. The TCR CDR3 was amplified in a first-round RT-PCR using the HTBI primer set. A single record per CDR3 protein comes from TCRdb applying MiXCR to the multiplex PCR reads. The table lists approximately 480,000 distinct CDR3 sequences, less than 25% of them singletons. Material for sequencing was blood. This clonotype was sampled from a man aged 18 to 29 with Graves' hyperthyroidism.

The DNA of the CDR3 is TGCGCCAGCAGCCAAGGGGACAGTGGAGCCTATGGCTACACCTTC. As protein: CASSQGDSGAYGYTF. The rearrangement joins TRBV4-1 to TRBJ1-2, with 7 bases matching TRBD1. The CDR3 contains 15 residues. J was trimmed by 4 bases and V by 1 base; bases with no gene match: 6. Germline values: CDR1 MGHRA, CDR2 YSYEKL.